The 25 T cell receptor beta chains below all came from one sample that was sequenced in a study of T cells expressing NK-cell markers. TCRdb derives one entry per CDR3 protein from the 5' RACE reads, leaving out DNA. The record lists approximately 380,000 distinct CDR3 sequences, of which the ten most abundant hold about 5.2%. The specimen sequenced was blood T cells: a sorted CD56 or NKG2C T cell subset, CD4+ or CD8+ T cells, or bulk PBMC T cells (not recorded which). Source of these receptors: a man between 18 and 69 years old in good health.

V and J are TRBV3-1 and TRBJ2-5. This CDR3 has 13 residues. Looked up from germline, CDR1 is LGHDT and CDR2 is YNNKEL (reference sequence). The CDR3 is CASSQGVIETQYF.

The rearrangement uses TRBV18 and TRBJ2-7; TCRdb outputs TRBD1, but without DNA this stays unchecked. This CDR3 comprises 14 residues. CDR1 KGHSH and CDR2 LQKENI come from the germline V gene. The CDR3 here is CASSPGTGNREQYF. Full variable domain (outside the CDR3, taken from reference TRBV18 and TRBJ2-7): NAGVMQNPRHLVRRRGQEARLRCSPMKGHSHVYWYRQLPEEGLKFMVYLQKENIIDESGMPKERFSAEFPKEGPSILRIQQVVRGDSAAYFCASSPGTGNREQYFGPGTRLTVT.

The rearrangement uses TRBV7-3 and TRBJ2-1. The CDR3 extends over 14 amino acids. CDR1 SGHTA and CDR2 FQGTGA come from the germline V gene. This CDR3 is CASSSHATYNEQFF.

This sequence joins TRBV15 and TRBJ1-1; TCRdb designates TRBD1, a call that cannot be tested without DNA. The CDR3 length is 15 residues. Germline values: CDR1 LNHNV, CDR2 YYDKDF (reference sequence). The chain's CDR3 is CATSRDRGLGTEAFF.

The rearrangement uses TRBV27 and TRBJ2-2; absent DNA, TCRdb's TRBD2 call cannot be checked. Germline CDR1 and CDR2: MNHEY and SMNVEV (reference sequence). This CDR3 contains 16 residues. CDR3: CASSLSASLSTGELFF.

The chain uses TRBV9 and TRBJ2-1; there is no DNA to check the TCRdb D call of TRBD1. CDR1 and CDR2 from the germline V gene are SGDLS and YYNGEE. The CDR3 runs 15 residues. The CDR3 sequence is CASSVSWTGGNEQFF.

This chain links TRBV12-3 or TRBV12-4 with TRBJ1-2; the TRBD1 assignment by TCRdb is unverifiable without DNA. This CDR3 region has 15 residues. This CDR3 is CASSLLQGRSYGYTF.

CDR3 protein: CASSQDRDRQFF. J is TRBJ2-1 and V is TRBV7-8; TCRdb's D gene call, TRBD1, goes unchecked for lack of DNA. Germline V CDR1 and CDR2: SGHVS, FQNEAQ. The CDR3 is made up of 12 amino acids.

This chain connects TRBV20-1 to TRBJ2-2; TCRdb's D call of TRBD1 is untestable without DNA. CDR1 is DFQATT, CDR2 SNEGSKA, per germline (reference sequence). The CDR3 is made up of 16 amino acids. The CDR3 spells CSARDFAGLGTGELFF.

The V and J genes are TRBV25-1 and TRBJ2-5; with no DNA, the TCRdb D assignment of TRBD1 cannot be verified. Germline V gene data show CDR1 as MGHDK and CDR2 as SYGVNS. The CDR3 contains 19 residues. CDR3 amino acids: CASSGGEGALILIQETQYF.

The CDR3 protein is CSVGTGDFFEAKNIQYF. V usage is TRBV29-1 and J usage is TRBJ2-4; TCRdb selects TRBD1, and the lack of DNA leaves this call unchecked. The CDR3 contains 17 residues. In germline, CDR1 is SQVTM, CDR2 ANQGSEA.

The V gene is TRBV20-1, the J gene TRBJ2-2; no DNA is available, so the TRBD1 call from TCRdb remains unchecked. Germline values: CDR1 DFQATT, CDR2 SNEGSKA (reference sequence). This CDR3 has 15 amino acids. This chain's CDR3 is CSANDRSTNTGELFF.

The chain employs TRBV7-2 and TRBJ2-1; the D gene TCRdb calls, TRBD2, cannot be checked with no DNA. The CDR3 is made up of 14 amino acids. CDR1 SGHTA and CDR2 FQGNSA come from the germline V gene. CDR3 protein: CASLLAGGPGEQFF.

The CDR3 here is CASSQGTSGGLRTDTQYF. V gene TRBV4-1 combines with J gene TRBJ2-3; as DNA is missing, the TRBD2 call by TCRdb cannot be tested. Germline CDR1 reads MGHRA; CDR2 reads YSYEKL. This CDR3 is 18 amino acids long.

The chain is built from TRBV7-9 and TRBJ1-3; TCRdb names TRBD1, which stays unverified in the absence of DNA. CDR1 and CDR2 (germline): SEHNR, FQNEAQ (reference sequence). The length of the CDR3 is 14 residues. This CDR3 reads CASSGKGTGNTIYF.

The gene calls are TRBV2 and TRBJ2-7; TCRdb designates TRBD1, a call that cannot be tested without DNA. Germline CDR1 and CDR2: SNHLY and FYNNEI. The CDR3 runs 15 residues. CDR3 amino acids: CASSGTGQGAYEQYF.

The genes are TRBV9 and TRBJ2-1; TCRdb indicates TRBD1, and absent DNA this call remains unverified. This CDR3 has 15 residues. The germline V gene encodes CDR1 SGDLS and CDR2 YYNGEE. The chain's CDR3 is CASSPRGARNNEQFF.

CDR3 loop: CASSYVGGGGGEQFF. This chain connects TRBV6-5 to TRBJ2-1; TCRdb indicates TRBD1, and absent DNA this call remains unverified. The germline V gene encodes CDR1 MNHEY and CDR2 SVGAGI. The CDR3 spans 15 residues.

CDR3 in amino acids: CASSPRLIAGVTDTQYF. V is TRBV7-2 and J is TRBJ2-3; TCRdb's D call of TRBD2 is untestable without DNA. Germline V gene lookup returns CDR1 SGHTA and CDR2 FQGNSA. The CDR3 has 17 residues.

V usage is TRBV28 and J usage is TRBJ2-7; the D gene TCRdb calls, TRBD2, cannot be checked with no DNA. Germline V gene lookup returns CDR1 MDHEN and CDR2 SYDVKM. The CDR3 consists of 14 residues. The CDR3 region is CASSLGGLNYEQYF.

The J gene is TRBJ1-3, the V gene TRBV3-1. The CDR3 loop spans 14 amino acids. CDR1 is LGHDT, CDR2 YNNKEL, per germline (reference sequence). The CDR3 is CASSQRSSGNTIYF.

The chain is built from TRBV10-3 and TRBJ1-2; TCRdb returns TRBD1, unconfirmable since there is no DNA. This CDR3 has 13 residues. Germline V gene sequence: CDR1 ENHRY, CDR2 SYGVKD. CDR3 region: CAISAVTGDGYTF.

V gene TRBV11-1 combines with J gene TRBJ2-7; checking the TCRdb D call of TRBD2 is not possible without DNA. The CDR3 has 15 residues. The germline V gene has CDR1 SGHAT and CDR2 FQDESV (reference sequence). CDR3 residues: CASSLYTGTSNEQYF.

This chain links TRBV15 with TRBJ1-1. CDR1 is LNHNV, CDR2 YYDKDF, per germline (reference sequence). The CDR3 consists of 16 residues. CDR3 protein: CATSRGAGQLNTEAFF.

V is TRBV20-1 and J is TRBJ2-3; TCRdb's D call, TRBD2, is unchecked because there is no DNA. Germline values: CDR1 DFQATT, CDR2 SNEGSKA (reference sequence). The CDR3 is 17 amino acids. This CDR3 is CSARSLGLAGGPSTQYF.